The present T cell receptor beta chain was sequenced within a study of post-analysis software for immune sequencing data. Study-wide background: The disease courses spanned relapsing-remitting, secondary progressive and progressive-relapsing forms of multiple sclerosis.

Prepared libraries of TCR beta cDNA carried unique molecular identifiers. The yield from roughly 1 to 10 million T cells was around 500,000 cDNA molecules in total. TCRdb fed the PCR reads into MiXCR, producing one record per CDR3 protein. Of roughly 200,000 distinct CDR3 sequences detected, 29% appear once; the ten largest clones hold around 3.7%. Many counts were recorded for this clonotype. Its antigen is as yet unknown. General study findings and limits: Strong same-batch co-clustering of samples appeared with F measure clustering. In multiple sclerosis, normalized Chao1 diversity was significantly below that of controls. Comparison of patients with controls showed five TRBV segments more frequent in patients, TRBV5-6, TRBV5-1 and TRBV20-1 among them.

The V end lost 5 bases, the J end lost 2 bases, and 11 bases lay between the germline ends. The CDR3 loop spans 14 amino acids. The V gene is TRBV12-3 or TRBV12-4, the J gene TRBJ2-3; D is unresolved. The specimen sequenced was blood. The sequence came from a girl aged 2 to 17 with multiple sclerosis. The CDR3 sequence is CASSLPPNTDTQYF. The CDR3 DNA reads TGTGCCAGCAGTCTACCTCCGAACACAGATACGCAGTATTTT.